Presented here are 12 T cell receptor beta chains from one specimen sequenced in a study of cytomegalovirus exposure and HLA in healthy donors. Use of 60 Vbeta and 13 Jbeta primers characterized the PCR. Profiled with immunoSEQ multiplex PCR; TCRdb holds only in-frame clones, not every one. There are some 110,000 clones in the sample; 70% to 80% occur only once, and about 16% lies in the top ten. Input material: PBMCs. The source of these receptors is a man in his forties or fifties in good health and CMV-seropositive.

This rearrangement joins TRBV15 to TRBJ1-4, with 7 bases that match TRBD1. Losses at the gene ends were 3 bases for V and 4 bases for J; bases not matched to a gene: 5. There are 15 residues in the CDR3. Germline V gene sequence: CDR1 LNHNV, CDR2 YYDKDF (reference sequence). The CDR3 sequence: CATSREGQFNEKLFF. CDR3 nucleotides: TGTGCCACCAGCAGGGAGGGACAGTTTAATGAAAAACTGTTTTTT.

Points on this clone: A read error may account for a junction end that differs from germline. This rearrangement joins TRBV6-5 to TRBJ2-6, with D perhaps matching TRBD1 (5 bases). CDR1 and CDR2 (germline): MNHEY, SVGAGI. This CDR3 has 15 residues. DNA of the CDR3: TGTGCCAGCAGAGCAAGACGCTCTGGGGCCAACGTCCTGGCTTTC. Translating it yields CASRARRSGANVLAF.

The V and J genes are TRBV10-2 and TRBJ2-2; 8 bases agree with TRBD1. Germline V gene data show CDR1 as WSHSY and CDR2 as SAAADI. V trimming: 7 bases; J trimming: 1 base; junction bases outside the gene matches: 5. The CDR3 loop spans 15 amino acids. Here the CDR3 reads CASIPGQGNTGELFF. CDR3 nucleotide sequence: TGCGCCAGCATTCCAGGACAGGGGAACACCGGGGAGCTGTTTTTT.

V usage is TRBV18 and J usage is TRBJ2-7, with a weak D call TRBD2 (6 bases). Germline CDR1 KGHSH, CDR2 LQKENI. V was pared by 1 base and J by 7 bases, with 14 bases between. This CDR3 is 14 amino acids long. The CDR3 DNA reads as TGTGCCAGCTCACCACTCCGGGACTCTAAGGAGCAGTACTTC. Translation: CASSPLRDSKEQYF.

The chain links TRBV19 to TRBJ1-5; D possibly corresponds to TRBD1 (5 bases). This CDR3 contains 13 residues. Trimming took off 4 bases at V and 7 bases at J, with 11 bases between the two ends. Per germline, CDR1 LNHDA and CDR2 SQIVND (reference sequence). CDR3 region: CASSTGEVQPQHF. In DNA form, the CDR3 reads TGTGCCAGTAGTACGGGGGAGGTGCAGCCCCAGCATTTT.

The chain couples TRBV7-6 to TRBJ2-2; perhaps TRBD2 as D (5 bases). The ends were cut back, 1 base at V and 7 bases at J, with 13 bases in the middle. Germline-derived CDR1 and CDR2 are SGHVS and FNYEAQ. The CDR3 runs to 15 residues. The CDR3 DNA is TGTGCCAGCAGCTTAGATCCAGGACGGGGCGGGGAGCTGTTTTTT. Protein: CASSLDPGRGGELFF.

This clone was seen once. The V gene is TRBV10-3, the J gene TRBJ2-7; a weak D match, TRBD1 (6 bases). V gave up 4 bases and J gave up 2 bases, with 6 bases separating them. CDR3 length: 12 amino acids. Germline CDR1 ENHRY, CDR2 SYGVKD. This chain's CDR3 is CAISGTAYEQYF. The CDR3 DNA reads as TGTGCCATCAGTGGGACAGCCTACGAGCAGTACTTC.

The chain joins TRBV6-6 to TRBJ2-5; 7 nucleotides line up with TRBD1. TRBJ2-7 explains the end of the DNA better; the J call may be wrong. CDR1 and CDR2 (germline): MNHNY, SVGAGI (reference sequence). This CDR3 has 13 residues. The CDR3 bases are TGTGCCAGCAGCGACAGGGCCGACTACGAGCAGTACTTC. Its translation is CASSDRADYEQYF.

The gene calls are TRBV19 and TRBJ1-5, with D possibly being TRBD1 (6 bases). Looked up from germline, CDR1 is LNHDA and CDR2 is SQIVND (reference sequence). CDR3 length: 14 residues. Trimming removed 6 bases from V and 4 bases from J, with 13 bases in between. CDR3 residues: CASSQQGDNQPQHF. CDR3 sequence (DNA): TGTGCCAGTAGCCAACAGGGAGATAATCAGCCCCAGCATTTT.

The chain employs TRBV2 and TRBJ2-5; weak D call: TRBD2 (5 bases). Trimming removed 8 bases at V and 4 bases at J, with 11 bases between. The CDR3 totals 12 residues. Germline CDR1 reads SNHLY; CDR2 reads FYNNEI. CDR3: CASATRLETQYF. The CDR3 nucleotides are TGTGCCAGCGCTACTAGGCTAGAGACCCAGTACTTC.

This clone was picked up one time. The rearrangement joins TRBV5-1 to TRBJ1-3; 7 positions agree with TRBD1. The CDR3 is 14 residues long. CDR1 is SGHRS and CDR2 is YFSETQ in the germline V gene. V was clipped by 4 bases and J by 2 bases; unmatched bases: 3. CDR3 bases: TGCGCCAGCAGCGAGGACAGGCCTGGAAACACCATATATTTT. It is translated as CASSEDRPGNTIYF.

The chain combines TRBV7-2 with TRBJ1-1, with 7 positions matching TRBD1. Per germline, CDR1 SGHTA and CDR2 FQGNSA. The V gene end was trimmed by 4 bases and the J gene end by 6 bases; junction bases not matched to a gene: 11. The CDR3 runs 15 residues. The CDR3 DNA sequence: TGTGCCAGCAGCTCATCGAGACAGGGAATGTCTGAAGCTTTCTTT. It translates to CASSSSRQGMSEAFF.